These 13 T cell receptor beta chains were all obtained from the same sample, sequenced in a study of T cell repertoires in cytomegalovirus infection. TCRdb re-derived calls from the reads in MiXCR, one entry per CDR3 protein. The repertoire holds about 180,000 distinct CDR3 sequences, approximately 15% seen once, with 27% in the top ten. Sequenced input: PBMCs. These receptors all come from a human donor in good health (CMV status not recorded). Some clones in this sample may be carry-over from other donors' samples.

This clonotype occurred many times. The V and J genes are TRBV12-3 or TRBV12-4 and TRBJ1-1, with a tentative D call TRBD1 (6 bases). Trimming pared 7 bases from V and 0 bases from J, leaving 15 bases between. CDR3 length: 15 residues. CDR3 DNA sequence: TGTGCCAGCAACGTCCCACAGGGATTGAACACTGAAGCTTTCTTT. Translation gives CASNVPQGLNTEAFF.

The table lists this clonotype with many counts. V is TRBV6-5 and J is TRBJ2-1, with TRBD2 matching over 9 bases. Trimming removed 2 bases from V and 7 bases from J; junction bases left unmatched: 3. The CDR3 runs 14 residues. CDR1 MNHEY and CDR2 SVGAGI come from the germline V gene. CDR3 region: CASSYGLAGNEQFF. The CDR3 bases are TGTGCCAGCAGTTACGGTCTAGCGGGGAATGAGCAGTTCTTC.

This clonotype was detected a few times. The CDR3 region is CASSRDRLAQPQHF. The DNA of the CDR3 is TGTGCCAGCAGCCGGGACAGGCTGGCTCAGCCCCAGCATTTT. The V and J genes are TRBV2 and TRBJ1-5, with 8 bases identical to TRBD1. J gave up 6 bases and V 6 bases, and 7 bases lay outside the gene matches. This CDR3 is 14 amino acids long. Germline loops: CDR1 SNHLY, CDR2 FYNNEI.

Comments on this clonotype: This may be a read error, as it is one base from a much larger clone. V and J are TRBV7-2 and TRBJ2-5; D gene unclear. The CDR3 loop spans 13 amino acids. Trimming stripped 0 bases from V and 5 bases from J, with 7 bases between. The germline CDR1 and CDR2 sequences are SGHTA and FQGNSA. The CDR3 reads CASSLAVAETQYF. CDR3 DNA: TGTGCCAGCAGCTTAGCAGTGGCGGAGACCCAGTACTTC.

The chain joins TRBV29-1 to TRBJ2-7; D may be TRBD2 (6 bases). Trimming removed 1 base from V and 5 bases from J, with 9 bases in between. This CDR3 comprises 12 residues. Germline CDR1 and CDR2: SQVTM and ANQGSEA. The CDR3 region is CSVEVGGNEQYF. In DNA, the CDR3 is TGCAGCGTTGAAGTAGGAGGGAACGAGCAGTACTTC.

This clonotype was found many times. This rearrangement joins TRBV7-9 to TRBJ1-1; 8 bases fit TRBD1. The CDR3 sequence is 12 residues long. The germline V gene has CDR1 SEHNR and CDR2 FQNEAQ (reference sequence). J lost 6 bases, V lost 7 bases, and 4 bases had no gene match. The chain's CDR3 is CASTPGQAEAFF. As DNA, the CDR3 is TGTGCCAGCACCCCGGGACAGGCTGAAGCTTTCTTT.

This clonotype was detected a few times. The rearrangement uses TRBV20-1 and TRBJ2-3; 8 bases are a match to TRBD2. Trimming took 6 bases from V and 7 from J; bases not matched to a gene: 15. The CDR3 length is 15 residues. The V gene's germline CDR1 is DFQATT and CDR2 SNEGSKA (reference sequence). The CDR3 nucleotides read TGCAGTGCCCAGCCACTAGCGGTCGGCCGCCATACGCAGTATTTT. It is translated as CSAQPLAVGRHTQYF.

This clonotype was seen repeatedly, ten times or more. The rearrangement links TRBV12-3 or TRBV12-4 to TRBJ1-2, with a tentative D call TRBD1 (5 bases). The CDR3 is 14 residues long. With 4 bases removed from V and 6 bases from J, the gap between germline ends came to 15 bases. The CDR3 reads CASSSHRDGDGYTF. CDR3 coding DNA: TGTGCCAGCAGTTCCCACCGGGACGGAGATGGCTACACCTTC.

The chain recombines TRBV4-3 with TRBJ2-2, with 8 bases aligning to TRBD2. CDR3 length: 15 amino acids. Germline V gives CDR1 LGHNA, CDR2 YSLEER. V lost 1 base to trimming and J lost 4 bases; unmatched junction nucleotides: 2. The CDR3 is CASSQATSGTGELFF. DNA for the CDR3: TGCGCCAGCAGCCAAGCCACTAGCGGCACCGGGGAGCTGTTTTTT.

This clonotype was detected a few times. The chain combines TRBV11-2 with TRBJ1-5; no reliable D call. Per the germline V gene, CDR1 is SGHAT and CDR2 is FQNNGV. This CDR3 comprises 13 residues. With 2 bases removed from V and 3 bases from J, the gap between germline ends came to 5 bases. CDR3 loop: CASSLFFNQPQHF. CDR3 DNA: TGTGCCAGCAGCTTATTTTTCAATCAGCCCCAGCATTTT.

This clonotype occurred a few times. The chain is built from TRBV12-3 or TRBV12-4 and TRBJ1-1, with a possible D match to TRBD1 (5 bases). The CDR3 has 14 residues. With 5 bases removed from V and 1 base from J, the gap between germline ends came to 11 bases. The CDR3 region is CASSPRQTNTEAFF. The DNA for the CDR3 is TGTGCCAGCAGTCCCCGACAGACGAACACTGAAGCTTTCTTT.

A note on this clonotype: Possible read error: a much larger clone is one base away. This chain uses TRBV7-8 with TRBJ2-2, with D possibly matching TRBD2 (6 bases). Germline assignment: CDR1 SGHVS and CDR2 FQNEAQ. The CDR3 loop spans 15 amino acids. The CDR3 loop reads CASSPIGPIGGKLFF. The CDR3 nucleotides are TGTGCCAGCAGCCCCATAGGTCCTATAGGCGGGAAGCTGTTTTTT.

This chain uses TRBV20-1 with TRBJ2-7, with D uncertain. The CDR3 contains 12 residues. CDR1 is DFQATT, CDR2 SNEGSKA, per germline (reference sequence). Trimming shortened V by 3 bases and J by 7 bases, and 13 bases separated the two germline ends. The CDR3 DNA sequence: TGCAGTGCTAGCCACCCCACTCAGGAGCAGTACTTC. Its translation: CSASHPTQEQYF.